This T cell receptor beta chain was sequenced in a study of blood T cell repertoires in COVID-19. Study-level information: Sample material is recorded as cDNA or gDNA derived from T cells, B-cell-depleted T cells, or PBMCs.

Original methodology: Reference gene primer amplification in the assay estimated nucleated cell counts. The repertoire was sequenced with immunoSEQ multiplex PCR; TCRdb's copy has only in-frame clones and lacks some. That table is the source of V, J and clone size, and D and trimming were worked out from the DNA. The data hold about 73,000 clones, with about 88% observed a single time. Sequencing input: peripheral blood. This TCR was recovered from a woman aged 80 or older with active or convalescent COVID-19.

The CDR3 sequence is CASTRQDASYNSPLHF. In DNA form, the CDR3 reads TGTGCCAGCACAAGACAGGACGCCTCCTATAATTCACCCCTCCACTTT. The J gene is TRBJ1-6, the V gene TRBV9, with TRBD1 as a possible D gene (6 bases). Trimming shortened V by 6 bases and J by 0 bases, and 13 bases separated the two germline ends. CDR3 length equals 16 residues. Germline V lookup: CDR1 SGDLS, CDR2 YYNGEE.